This T cell receptor beta chain was sequenced in a study of shared clonotypes between healthy human individuals (TCRdb year 2020). A note on the overall study: The cohort comprised a couple of women and a few men aged 18 to 49 years. For each donor, CD4 naive and CD4 memory were each run on three plates, CD8 naive on two plates, and CD8 memory on one plate. Blood TCR repertoires of about five healthy adults were deeply sequenced to estimate repertoire size and the extent of clonotype sharing between individuals. To increase sequencing depth and limit assay-specific biases, different laboratories used diverse techniques to prepare libraries and sequence TCR repertoires. Between about 0.94 and 8.9 billion PBMCs per donor were obtained by leukapheresis. Overall results and qualifications from the work: Because the study included only a small number of donors, the genetic and exposure-history diversity represented was limited. Clonotypes shared by all four sorted-subset donors showed higher generation probabilities than non-shared clonotypes. Estimated clonotype richness was generally larger for naive than for memory subsets. Pairwise subsampling led to the expectation that sequencing depth would affect the degree of clonotype sharing among donors. Sampling was restricted to blood, and TCR repertoires in tissues likely differ from the TCR repertoires found in blood. When several donors were compared, the shared fraction of clonotypes was around 5.1% for naive CD4, more than 3% for naive CD8, 2% to 2.5% for memory CD4, and 0.35% to 0.4% for memory CD8. Incomplete sequencing was indicated by rarefaction of sorted-subset datasets, despite the large sequencing depth.

Using the deep immunoSEQ assay, multiplex PCR amplified TCR CDR3 regions from genomic DNA. For each cell subset, the extracted genomic DNA was distributed evenly across all wells of several immunoSEQ 96-well plates, and each plate served as one replicate. For sorted subsets, 200 to 250 ng of genomic DNA, equivalent to some 30,000 T cell genomes, went into each replicate PCR. Purified libraries were measured with a Qubit 3.0 fluorometer, size-checked on a Bioanalyzer 2100, and measured again with the KAPA Library Quantification kit. Every immunoSEQ 96-well plate was sequenced on a dedicated single-read 150-cycle Illumina NextSeq 550 flow cell. The study's processing was this. Because only junctional sequences without quality scores were contained in the immunoSEQ output, filtering matching that applied to full-length reads could not be performed. To assign V/J genes and CDR3, sequences were annotated using PyIR, a Python wrapper for IgBLAST v1.9, with IMGT germline references. Reads were removed for weak V/J assignments (E-value above 1e-6), missing CDR3, stop codons, out-of-frame junctions, or ambiguous translated residues. V3J clonotypes were defined as sequences sharing an identical inferred V gene, J gene, and CDR3 amino acid sequence. The percentage overlap between two repertoires was calculated by dividing the number of shared unique clonotypes by the size of the smaller repertoire. Richness of each repertoire was evaluated using RTK rarefaction, the Chao1 estimator, and Recon v2.1 estimates of unobserved clonotypes. Generation probabilities for all TCRbeta clonotypes obtained by the gDNA method from a few donors were computed using OLGA. Drawn from immuneACCESS, this table holds only the in-frame rearrangements with V and J called that TCRdb kept. Clones are partly lost; checked studies trace under half to an unresolved V gene and leave the rest unexplained. Clonal size and the V and J genes are those of that table, whereas D and trimming came from the DNA. For this sample the table gives a few million clones, of which approximately 90% were detected only once. Clones ranked in the top ten supply about 0.41% of the sample.

In this sample, this clone turned up a few times. Its recognized antigen is unknown. No base qualities exist here, and no much larger clone lies one base off it. The CDR3, from cysteine to phenylalanine, totals 13 residues. Only the CDR3 DNA stays, 39 bases, in frame from base 1. The germline V gene provides CDR1 SGHRS and CDR2 YFSETQ. The germline ends are 8 bases apart after V is trimmed by 1 base and J by 4 bases. Donors were healthy HIV-negative adults with no recently reported acute infections or vaccinations. All donors were Caucasian adults living in Nashville, Tennessee, USA. Magnetic negative selection was used to enrich CD4+ T cells, after which naive cells were positively selected on CD45RA and the negative fraction became the memory subset. Blood was collected by leukapheresis, and PBMCs were isolated by Ficoll-Histopaque density gradient centrifugation and then cryopreserved in liquid nitrogen vapor phase. Analytical flow cytometry was used to check the purity and quantity of each magnetically sorted T cell population. Each sorted fraction had its genomic DNA isolated and then quantified by UV absorbance on a Nanodrop 2000c.

What was sequenced was naive CD4+ T cells from PBMCs. Per the publication, the cell subset or site label means: CD45RA+ positively selected. The TCR sequence derives from a man younger than 30 in good health. Some clones in this sample may be carry-over from other donors' samples. The chain is made from TRBV5-1 and TRBJ1-1; D gene: possibly TRBD1, on 5 matching bases. CDR3 loop: CASSLLGVTEAFF. The nucleotide sequence reads as follows: TGCGCCAGCAGCTTGTTAGGGGTCACTGAAGCTTTCTTT.